Each of the 20 T cell receptor beta chains below was sequenced from the same sample in a study of blood T cell repertoires in COVID-19. Clones were sequenced by immunoSEQ multiplex PCR, and TCRdb holds only the in-frame ones, with some missing. The sample includes under 150,000 clones, roughly 88% seen only once; the top ten take about 2%. Specimen: peripheral blood. These receptors originate from a man aged 70-80 years with active COVID-19.

The J gene is TRBJ2-3, the V gene TRBV6-5; a weak D match, TRBD1 (5 bases). Trimming shortened V by 4 bases and J by 5 bases, and 13 bases separated the two germline ends. CDR3 length equals 14 residues. CDR1 and CDR2 (germline): MNHEY, SVGAGI. The chain's CDR3 is CASSLSGNGDTQYF. The CDR3 nucleotides are TGTGCCAGCAGTTTATCAGGGAACGGAGATACGCAGTATTTT.

The table lists this clone with a few counts. The V and J genes are TRBV18 and TRBJ1-4, with 7 bases that match TRBD1. The CDR3 contains 13 residues. J lost 3 bases, V lost 6 bases, and 1 base had no gene match. The germline V gene has CDR1 KGHSH and CDR2 LQKENI. The CDR3 loop reads CASSGTANEKLFF. The CDR3 nucleotides read TGTGCCAGCTCCGGGACAGCTAATGAAAAACTGTTTTTT. The complete variable domain, with remaining parts taken from reference TRBV18 and TRBJ1-4, reads NAGVMQNPRHLVRRRGQEARLRCSPMKGHSHVYWYRQLPEEGLKFMVYLQKENIIDESGMPKERFSAEFPKEGPSILRIQQVVRGDSAAYFCASSGTANEKLFFGSGTQLSVL.

V and J are TRBV19 and TRBJ2-1; possibly TRBD2 for D (6 bases). Germline V gene data show CDR1 as LNHDA and CDR2 as SQIVND (reference sequence). The V and J ends lost 11 bases and 9 bases respectively, with 20 bases between them. CDR3 length equals 13 residues. CDR3 bases: TGTGCCTTCGAAGTGGGGGGAGTCAGTGAGCAGTTCTTC. Its translation: CAFEVGGVSEQFF.

The gene calls are TRBV15 and TRBJ1-5; TRBD1 agrees at 8 bases. The J segment lost 2 bases and the V segment lost 5 bases, leaving 5 bases of the junction unmatched. Germline values: CDR1 LNHNV, CDR2 YYDKDF (reference sequence). This CDR3 is 15 amino acids long. In DNA form, the CDR3 reads TGTGCCACCAGCCCGGGACAGGTGGGCAATCAGCCCCAGCATTTT. It yields the protein CATSPGQVGNQPQHF.

V and J are TRBV24-1 and TRBJ2-5; TRBD1 might be the D (5 bases). This CDR3 comprises 15 residues. The germline V gene has CDR1 KGHDR and CDR2 SFDVKD. The ends were cut back, 0 bases at V and 0 bases at J, with 7 bases in the middle. The CDR3 DNA reads as TGTGCCACCAGTGATTTGACAGGCCACCAAGAGACCCAGTACTTC. Translating gives CATSDLTGHQETQYF.

The chain carries TRBV28 and TRBJ2-1; 9 bases line up with TRBD2. CDR3 length: 14 residues. The germline CDR1 and CDR2 sequences are MDHEN and SYDVKM. The CDR3 region is CAGSPSGTWNEQFF. The CDR3 nucleotides read TGTGCGGGTTCGCCTAGCGGGACCTGGAATGAGCAGTTCTTC.

The genes are TRBV24-1 and TRBJ2-1, with 7 bases lining up with TRBD2. Losses at the gene ends were 3 bases for V and 0 bases for J; bases not matched to a gene: 13. Germline CDR1 and CDR2: KGHDR and SFDVKD. This CDR3 is 19 amino acids long. DNA of the CDR3: TGTGCCACCAGTGATCCCTCCGATCTGGGCGGGAGCTCCTACAATGAGCAGTTCTTC. It is translated as CATSDPSDLGGSSYNEQFF.

This clone was picked up a small number of times. This chain links TRBV6-5 with TRBJ1-6; TRBD1 might be the D (5 bases). CDR3 length: 13 residues. Trimming pared 6 bases from V and 4 bases from J, leaving 7 bases between. Per the germline V gene, CDR1 is MNHEY and CDR2 is SVGAGI. The CDR3 sequence: CASRSGYNSPLHF. CDR3 coding DNA: TGTGCCAGCAGGTCAGGGTATAATTCACCCCTCCACTTT.

V and J are TRBV18 and TRBJ2-6; TRBD1 might be the D (6 bases). The CDR3 has 17 amino acids. The ends were cut back, 4 bases at V and 0 bases at J, with 13 bases in the middle. Germline CDR1 KGHSH, CDR2 LQKENI. CDR3 coding DNA: TGTGCCAGCTCACTTCTGGACAGTCCCTCTGGGGCCAACGTCCTGACTTTC. As protein: CASSLLDSPSGANVLTF.

This clone occurred a few times. The V gene is TRBV5-8, the J gene TRBJ1-1; TRBD1 matches 9 bases. From germline, CDR1 is SGHTS and CDR2 YDEGEE. V was clipped by 4 bases and J by 7 bases; unmatched bases: 11. CDR3 size: 15 residues. The CDR3 DNA reads as TGTGCCAGCAGCCCCGGGACAGGGTTTTCGGTTGAAGCTTTCTTT. Protein: CASSPGTGFSVEAFF. Combining the CDR3 with reference TRBV5-8 and TRBJ1-1 gives the whole variable domain EAGVTQSPTHLIKTRGQQATLRCSPISGHTSVYWYQQALGLGLQFLLWYDEGEERNRGNFPPRFSGRQFPNYSSELNVNALELEDSALYLCASSPGTGFSVEAFFGQGTRLTVV.

The chain recombines TRBV7-8 with TRBJ2-7; 9 bases align to TRBD2. V was clipped by 3 bases and J by 3 bases; unmatched bases: 3. This CDR3 is 14 amino acids long. Germline values: CDR1 SGHVS, CDR2 FQNEAQ. The CDR3, as DNA: TGTGCCAGCAGCTTTAATAGCGGGAGCTACGAGCAGTACTTC. This gives the protein CASSFNSGSYEQYF. The variable domain in full, completed from reference TRBV7-8 and TRBJ2-7, reads GAGVSQSPRYKVAKRGQDVALRCDPISGHVSLFWYQQALGQGPEFLTYFQNEAQLDKSGLPSDRFFAERPEGSVSTLKIQRTQQEDSAVYLCASSFNSGSYEQYFGPGTRLTVT.

This clone has just a few counts. This rearrangement joins TRBV25-1 to TRBJ1-1; D might be TRBD1 (5 bases). The V end lost 6 bases, the J end lost 3 bases, and 8 bases lay between the germline ends. Per germline, CDR1 MGHDK and CDR2 SYGVNS. The CDR3 runs 12 residues. The CDR3 nucleotides read TGTGCCAGCAGCGGGGGAGACACTGAAGCTTTCTTT. Residues: CASSGGDTEAFF. Full variable domain (rest looked up from reference TRBV25-1 and TRBJ1-1): EADIYQTPRYLVIGTGKKITLECSQTMGHDKMYWYQQDPGMELHLIHYSYGVNSTEKGDLSSESTVSRIRTEHFPLTLESARPSHTSQYLCASSGGDTEAFFGQGTRLTVV.

The chain recombines TRBV9 with TRBJ2-5, with D possibly matching TRBD2 (6 bases). CDR1 SGDLS and CDR2 YYNGEE come from the germline V gene. Trimming pared 4 bases from V and 4 bases from J, leaving 20 bases between. The CDR3 spans 16 residues. The CDR3 loop is CASSSRGGAGGETQYF. Here the CDR3 DNA reads TGTGCCAGCAGCTCAAGGGGTGGGGCCGGGGGAGAGACCCAGTACTTC.

Here the CDR3 reads CASTPGLLNTGELFF. In DNA, the CDR3 is TGTGCCAGCACTCCGGGACTGTTGAACACCGGGGAGCTGTTTTTT. The V call is TRBV7-9, the J call TRBJ2-2; tentatively, D is TRBD2 (6 bases). Germline CDR1 SEHNR, CDR2 FQNEAQ (reference sequence). This CDR3 has 15 amino acids. V lost 7 bases, J lost 1 base, and 13 bases lay in between.

V usage is TRBV5-1 and J usage is TRBJ2-3; no clear D gene. This CDR3 has 16 residues. The V end was cut by 1 base, the J end by 4 bases, with 16 bases between. Germline values: CDR1 SGHRS, CDR2 YFSETQ. The CDR3 loop is CASSLTPSGGADTQYF. The DNA for the CDR3 is TGCGCCAGCAGCTTGACTCCGTCTGGTGGAGCAGATACGCAGTATTTT.

The rearrangement links TRBV5-1 to TRBJ1-1, with D possibly being TRBD1 (5 bases). Deletions cut 2 bases from V and 1 base from J, with 15 bases between. This CDR3 region has 16 residues. Per germline, CDR1 SGHRS and CDR2 YFSETQ. The CDR3 loop is CASSLLAGRTNTEAFF. CDR3 in DNA: TGCGCCAGCAGCTTATTAGCAGGGCGGACGAACACTGAAGCTTTCTTT. Full variable domain (outside the CDR3, taken from reference TRBV5-1 and TRBJ1-1): KAGVTQTPRYLIKTRGQQVTLSCSPISGHRSVSWYQQTPGQGLQFLFEYFSETQRNKGNFPGRFSGRQFSNSRSEMNVSTLELGDSALYLCASSLLAGRTNTEAFFGQGTRLTVV.

This sequence joins TRBV4-3 and TRBJ2-1; D might be TRBD2 (6 bases). V gave up 1 base and J gave up 4 bases, with 14 bases separating them. The CDR3 has 16 residues. The germline gives CDR1 LGHNA, CDR2 YSLEER. CDR3 sequence: CASSQGTGAVYNEQFF. The CDR3 nucleotides read TGCGCCAGCAGCCAAGGAACGGGAGCGGTATACAATGAGCAGTTCTTC.

The rearrangement uses TRBV7-6 and TRBJ2-3; 8 bases fit TRBD1. Germline V gives CDR1 SGHVS, CDR2 FNYEAQ. This CDR3 is 15 amino acids long. With V trimmed by 5 bases and J by 2 bases, 6 bases remained unmatched. In nucleotides, the CDR3 is TGTGCCAGCAGCAAACGGACAGGGCTCACAGATACGCAGTATTTT. It is translated as CASSKRTGLTDTQYF.

The chain has TRBV12-5 and TRBJ1-5; 9 positions match TRBD1. J lost 1 base, V lost 4 bases, and 2 bases had no gene match. Germline V lookup: CDR1 LGHNT, CDR2 FRNRAP. This CDR3 contains 15 residues. CDR3 protein: CASGWTGASNQPQHF. In DNA, the CDR3 is TGTGCTAGTGGTTGGACAGGGGCGAGCAATCAGCCCCAGCATTTT.

The chain joins TRBV6-1 to TRBJ2-7; D is unresolved. Germline CDR1 and CDR2: MNHNS and SASEGT. V lost 2 bases and J 3 bases, leaving 8 bases between the germline ends. The CDR3 consists of 13 residues. CDR3 loop: CASSENPSYEQYF. The CDR3 bases are TGTGCCAGCAGTGAAAACCCCAGCTACGAGCAGTACTTC.